The present entry profiles one T cell receptor beta chain with its context. The data were taken from a study of cytomegalovirus exposure and HLA in healthy donors. The PCR had 60 Vbeta and 13 Jbeta primers. Profiling relied on immunoSEQ multiplex PCR, and the TCRdb table lists in-frame clones only, not all of them. The repertoire holds 250,000 to 350,000 clones, with about 90% as singletons. CDR3 length: 17 residues. CDR1 and CDR2 from the germline V gene are SGHNT and YENEEA. Trimming at V came to 1 base and at J to 1 base, leaving 6 bases not matched to a gene. V usage is TRBV11-3 and J usage is TRBJ2-1; the match to TRBD1 covers 8 bases. Material: PBMCs. The receptor was isolated from a woman aged 18-29 years in good health and CMV-seronegative. The CDR3 protein is CASSLGRTGLSYNEQFF. CDR3 sequence (DNA): TGTGCCAGCAGCTTAGGCCGGACAGGGTTATCCTACAATGAGCAGTTCTTC.